The next 27 T cell receptor beta chains were all read from a single sample in a study of cytomegalovirus exposure and HLA in healthy donors. The PCR had 60 Vbeta and 13 Jbeta primers. Sequenced by immunoSEQ multiplex PCR; TCRdb stores in-frame clones only, minus some. The top ten clones hold 2.5% to 3.5% of a sample with 150,000 to 200,000 clones, 60% to 80% of them seen once. Sequenced material: PBMCs. The receptor source for this set is a female donor in good health and CMV-seronegative.

V and J are TRBV29-1 and TRBJ2-5, with 7 bases identical to TRBD1. The J call is doubtful: the DNA matches TRBJ2-7 better. This CDR3 spans 12 amino acids. In germline, CDR1 is SQVTM, CDR2 ANQGSEA. CDR3 amino acids: CSVSQGNYEQYF. The DNA for the CDR3 is TGCAGCGTCTCACAGGGGAACTACGAGCAGTACTTC.

This clone was counted between two and nine times. This chain connects TRBV30 to TRBJ2-5; maybe TRBD1 (5 bases). From germline, CDR1 is GTSNPN and CDR2 SVGIG (reference sequence). This CDR3 contains 15 residues. The V end was cut by 6 bases, the J end by 4 bases, with 21 bases between. CDR3 coding DNA: TGTGCCTGCACCCTAGGTCCACGAAGGGGAGAGACCCAGTACTTC. Its protein is CACTLGPRRGETQYF.

The chain combines TRBV27 with TRBJ1-1; D uncertain. The CDR3 has 14 residues. The ends were cut back, 7 bases at V and 1 base at J, with 13 bases in the middle. Looked up from germline, CDR1 is MNHEY and CDR2 is SMNVEV (reference sequence). The CDR3 region is CASTPDTPNTEAFF. The CDR3 region has the DNA TGTGCCAGCACGCCCGACACGCCGAACACTGAAGCTTTCTTT.

The chain combines TRBV30 with TRBJ2-6; D unresolved. Trimming stripped 2 bases from V and 0 bases from J, with 5 bases between. The CDR3 has 14 residues. Germline CDR1 and CDR2: GTSNPN and SVGIG (reference sequence). This chain's CDR3 is CAWSMSSGANVLTF. The CDR3 DNA reads TGTGCCTGGAGTATGAGCTCTGGGGCCAACGTCCTGACTTTC.

V is TRBV5-1 and J is TRBJ2-2, with 10 bases that match TRBD2. Germline V lookup: CDR1 SGHRS, CDR2 YFSETQ. The CDR3 is 16 residues long. The trim removed 4 bases at V and 4 bases at J, leaving 7 bases unmatched. The CDR3 spells CASSPLAGAGTGELFF. CDR3 bases: TGCGCCAGCAGCCCTCTAGCGGGGGCGGGCACCGGGGAGCTGTTTTTT.

This clone was seen a handful of times. The chain employs TRBV19 and TRBJ1-1; D call uncertain. Germline CDR1 is LNHDA and CDR2 is SQIVND (reference sequence). V was pared by 9 bases and J by 0 bases, with 17 bases between. This CDR3 comprises 15 residues. The DNA of the CDR3 is TGTGCCAGCAGCCGGGAGGTGGGCTTGAACACTGAAGCTTTCTTT. It yields the protein CASSREVGLNTEAFF. Full variable domain (rest looked up from reference TRBV19 and TRBJ1-1): DGGITQSPKYLFRKEGQNVTLSCEQNLNHDAMYWYRQDPGQGLRLIYYSQIVNDFQKGDIAEGYSVSREKKESFPLTVTSAQKNPTAFYLCASSREVGLNTEAFFGQGTRLTVV.

V usage is TRBV11-2 and J usage is TRBJ2-7; D gene uncertain. This CDR3 has 14 residues. From germline, CDR1 is SGHAT and CDR2 FQNNGV. V lost 5 bases and J 0 bases, leaving 11 bases between the germline ends. CDR3 region: CASSPSRSSYEQYF. CDR3 coding DNA: TGTGCCAGCAGCCCCTCGAGGAGCTCCTACGAGCAGTACTTC. Full variable domain (outside the CDR3, taken from reference TRBV11-2 and TRBJ2-7): EAGVAQSPRYKIIEKRQSVAFWCNPISGHATLYWYQQILGQGPKLLIQFQNNGVVDDSQLPKDRFSAERLKGVDSTLKIQPAKLEDSAVYLCASSPSRSSYEQYFGPGTRLTVT.

The chain couples TRBV7-2 to TRBJ2-3, with D possibly being TRBD2 (6 bases). Germline-derived CDR1 and CDR2 are SGHTA and FQGNSA. This CDR3 spans 12 amino acids. The V end was cut by 5 bases, the J end by 8 bases, with 11 bases between. This CDR3 reads CASSPYGGTQYF. The CDR3 DNA sequence: TGTGCCAGCAGCCCTTACGGGGGTACGCAGTATTTT.

Note on this clone: Other DNA sequences in this sample translate to the same CDR3. The V and J genes are TRBV30 and TRBJ1-2, with TRBD1 as a possible D gene (6 bases). This CDR3 has 12 amino acids. Trimming removed 3 bases at V and 9 bases at J, with 14 bases between. CDR1 is GTSNPN and CDR2 is SVGIG in the germline V gene (reference sequence). The CDR3 spells CAWSVGGPRYTF. CDR3 bases: TGTGCCTGGAGCGTAGGGGGACCGCGCTACACCTTC.

The chain employs TRBV6-5 and TRBJ1-2; TRBD1 matches at 8 bases. Looked up from germline, CDR1 is MNHEY and CDR2 is SVGAGI. CDR3 length equals 14 residues. The junction had 9 bases not matched to a gene; V was cut back by 6 bases and J by 6 bases. The CDR3 coding sequence is TGTGCCAGCAGAGTGACAGGGGCGGCAGATGGCTACACCTTC. It yields the protein CASRVTGAADGYTF.

The chain uses TRBV29-1 and TRBJ1-5; D remains ambiguous. The CDR3 consists of 12 residues. With 4 bases removed from V and 2 bases from J, the gap between germline ends came to 6 bases. CDR1 is SQVTM, CDR2 ANQGSEA, per germline. Written as DNA, the CDR3 is TGCAGCGTTGGTTCGGGCAATCAGCCCCAGCATTTT. This codes for CSVGSGNQPQHF.

As regards this clone: Other DNA sequences within the sample encode an identical CDR3. This sequence joins TRBV19 and TRBJ2-7, with D perhaps matching TRBD1 (5 bases). Trimming shortened V by 1 base and J by 2 bases, and 6 bases separated the two germline ends. Germline V gene sequence: CDR1 LNHDA, CDR2 SQIVND (reference sequence). This CDR3 has 13 residues. CDR3 nucleotides: TGTGCCAGTAGTATAGGACAGCCCTACGAGCAGTACTTC. Amino acids: CASSIGQPYEQYF.

The chain combines TRBV30 with TRBJ2-7; D is undetermined. The CDR3 is 13 residues long. Trimming removed 2 bases at V and 1 base at J, with 9 bases between. Looked up from germline, CDR1 is GTSNPN and CDR2 is SVGIG (reference sequence). As DNA, the CDR3 is TGTGCCTGGAGTATTGGGCAGTCCTACGAGCAGTACTTC. This gives the protein CAWSIGQSYEQYF. Variable domain in full (rest from reference TRBV30 and TRBJ2-7): SQTIHQWPATLVQPVGSPLSLECTVEGTSNPNLYWYRQAAGRGLQLLFYSVGIGQISSEVPQNLSASRPQDRQFILSSKKLLLSDSGFYLCAWSIGQSYEQYFGPGTRLTVT.

The chain combines TRBV11-2 with TRBJ1-1; possible D gene TRBD1, 5 bases. The V gene lost 5 bases and the J gene lost 7 bases, with 8 bases spanning the gap. The CDR3 spans 11 residues. Germline V gene data show CDR1 as SGHAT and CDR2 as FQNNGV. This CDR3 reads CASSRGFEAFF. As DNA, the CDR3 is TGTGCCAGCAGCCGGGGGTTTGAAGCTTTCTTT.

V is TRBV7-3 and J is TRBJ1-5, with no clear D. This CDR3 is built from 13 residues. Germline assignment: CDR1 SGHTA and CDR2 FQGTGA. The ends were cut back, 1 base at V and 4 bases at J, with 5 bases in the middle. The CDR3 DNA follows: TGTGCCAGCAGCTTAAATCTTAATCAGCCCCAGCATTTT. Translated: CASSLNLNQPQHF.

In DNA form, the CDR3 reads TGTGCCAGCAGACGCGACCACAGGGACCCCTACGAGCAGTACTTC. Translated: CASRRDHRDPYEQYF. This chain links TRBV5-6 with TRBJ2-7, with a weak D call TRBD1 (6 bases). This CDR3 contains 15 residues. Germline CDR1 reads SGHDT; CDR2 reads YYEEEE. The ends were cut back, 5 bases at V and 2 bases at J, with 17 bases in the middle.

The chain carries TRBV29-1 and TRBJ2-5; 7 bases match TRBD2. Germline CDR1 SQVTM, CDR2 ANQGSEA. V gave up 3 bases and J gave up 1 base; unmatched junction bases: 8. The CDR3 has 15 residues. The CDR3: CSVDKSGETQETQYF. CDR3 nucleotides: TGCAGCGTTGACAAAAGCGGGGAGACCCAAGAGACCCAGTACTTC.

The chain joins TRBV6-4 to TRBJ1-2, with D perhaps matching TRBD1 (5 bases). The CDR3 loop spans 13 amino acids. Germline V CDR1 and CDR2: MRHNA, SNTAGT. Trimming stripped 5 bases from V and 4 bases from J, with 11 bases between. The CDR3 protein is CASSLEGSYGYTF. In nucleotides, the CDR3 is TGTGCCAGCAGTTTGGAGGGGTCCTATGGCTACACCTTC.

This chain connects TRBV29-1 to TRBJ1-1; TRBD1 aligns across 9 bases. CDR1 is SQVTM and CDR2 is ANQGSEA in the germline V gene. The length of the CDR3 is 13 residues. After removal of 5 bases from V and 4 bases from J, the junction contained 5 bases not matched to a gene. CDR3 sequence reads: CSVYTGGGTEAFF. CDR3 nucleotide sequence: TGCAGCGTTTATACAGGGGGCGGCACTGAAGCTTTCTTT.

The chain is built from TRBV5-5 and TRBJ1-2; 8 bases map to TRBD1. Germline V lookup: CDR1 SGHKS, CDR2 YYEKEE (reference sequence). This CDR3 comprises 14 residues. V was clipped by 5 bases and J by 7 bases; unmatched bases: 10. This CDR3 is CASSSDRGIAGYTF. The CDR3 DNA follows: TGTGCCAGCAGTTCCGACAGGGGTATAGCTGGCTACACCTTC.

The V call is TRBV12-2, the J call TRBJ1-5. TRBV12-2 is a listed pseudogene. This CDR3 comprises 17 residues. The CDR3 loop reads CASRLEVERASNQPQHF. As DNA, the CDR3 is TGTGCAAGTCGCTTAGAGGTGGAGCGAGCTAGCAATCAGCCCCAGCATTTT.

The chain couples TRBV9 to TRBJ2-4, with 14 bases fitting TRBD2. Trimming cost V 0 bases and J 3 bases; bases outside gene matches: 8. The CDR3 totals 19 residues. CDR1 SGDLS and CDR2 YYNGEE come from the germline V gene. CDR3 loop: CASSVGETSGRASKNIQYF. The CDR3 bases are TGTGCCAGCAGCGTAGGAGAGACTAGCGGGAGGGCCAGCAAAAACATTCAGTACTTC.

This chain connects TRBV29-1 to TRBJ2-1; D perhaps matches TRBD1 (6 bases). The CDR3 extends over 12 amino acids. Germline V gives CDR1 SQVTM, CDR2 ANQGSEA. Trimming removed 7 bases at V and 10 bases at J, with 17 bases between. The CDR3 here is CSALRTDGEQFF. In DNA form, the CDR3 reads TGCAGCGCCCTCCGGACAGACGGCGAGCAGTTCTTC.

The rearrangement joins TRBV5-6 to TRBJ2-3; the D gene is possibly TRBD2 (6 bases). CDR3 length: 16 amino acids. CDR1 and CDR2 (germline): SGHDT, YYEEEE. V was clipped by 3 bases and J by 3 bases, with 17 bases between them. For the CDR3, the DNA is TGTGCCAGCAGCTCGCCAAGGGGACGGGGGACAGATACGCAGTATTTT. This encodes CASSSPRGRGTDTQYF.

V and J are TRBV7-2 and TRBJ2-2; D not certain. V dropped 5 bases and J dropped 0 bases, with 10 bases sitting between them. This CDR3 is 15 amino acids long. Germline lookup yields CDR1 SGHTA and CDR2 FQGNSA. CDR3 coding DNA: TGTGCCAGCAGCACTCGAATTACGAACACCGGGGAGCTGTTTTTT. Translating gives CASSTRITNTGELFF. Based on the CDR3 plus reference TRBV7-2 and TRBJ2-2, the full variable domain is GAGVSQSPSNKVTEKGKDVELRCDPISGHTALYWYRQSLGQGLEFLIYFQGNSAPDKSGLPSDRFSAERTGGSVSTLTIQRTQQEDSAVYLCASSTRITNTGELFFGEGSRLTVL.

V gene TRBV5-1 combines with J gene TRBJ2-7; 9 nucleotides match TRBD1. V was pared by 3 bases and J by 6 bases, with 7 bases of the junction left unmatched. Per the germline V gene, CDR1 is SGHRS and CDR2 is YFSETQ. This CDR3 has 14 residues. The CDR3 region is CASSSVDRGFEQYF. CDR3 DNA: TGCGCCAGCAGCTCTGTGGACAGGGGTTTCGAGCAGTACTTC.

The chain combines TRBV6-5 with TRBJ1-2; D ambiguous. Germline CDR1 and CDR2: MNHEY and SVGAGI. Trimming stripped 0 bases from V and 2 bases from J, with 10 bases between. CDR3 size: 15 residues. The CDR3 DNA reads as TGTGCCAGCAGTTACTCACAGTTACCAAACTATGGCTACACCTTC. Amino acids: CASSYSQLPNYGYTF.